This T cell receptor (beta chain) came from a study of blood T cell repertoires in COVID-19. The wider study: The United States, Italy and Spain provided the acute and convalescent COVID-19 samples. The cDNA or gDNA used as material had been derived from T cells, B-cell-depleted T cells, or PBMCs.

Trimming left V 4 bases short and J 0 bases short, with 3 bases between. Germline CDR1 is GTSNPN and CDR2 is SVGIG (reference sequence). The CDR3 spans 11 residues. The authors' processing: Estimation of nucleated cell counts was performed using reference gene primer amplification. Sequencing used immunoSEQ multiplex PCR; TCRdb keeps in-frame clones, though not all of them. The D gene and trimming were derived from the DNA, and the V and J assignments and clone size from that table. The sample has fewer than 100,000 clones, 75% to 85% seen once. This chain links TRBV30 with TRBJ1-1; D uncertain. Sequences were obtained from peripheral blood. This sequence originates from a man aged 65 to 85 with acute or convalescent COVID-19. The CDR3 here is CAWKLNTEAFF. The CDR3 nucleotides read TGTGCCTGGAAGCTGAACACTGAAGCTTTCTTT. Full variable domain (missing parts from reference TRBV30 and TRBJ1-1): SQTIHQWPATLVQPVGSPLSLECTVEGTSNPNLYWYRQAAGRGLQLLFYSVGIGQISSEVPQNLSASRPQDRQFILSSKKLLLSDSGFYLCAWKLNTEAFFGQGTRLTVV.